A selection of T cell receptor beta chains follows, all from one sample in a study of technical replicates of blood from a handful of donors. Sequencing used immunoSEQ multiplex PCR; TCRdb keeps in-frame clones, though not all of them. The table lists more than 90,000 clones, about 95% of them singletons. The sequenced sample consisted of T cells isolated from PBMCs. These receptors all stem from a human donor in good health. The CDR3 runs from the conserved cysteine through the conserved F or W. D genes are given only for firm matches. For some rows the clone size is stated as once, few or many, or as a class when expanded; others skip it.

CDR3aa: CASSSKGLADNEQFF
CDR3nt: TGTGCCAGCAGCTCAAAGGGACTAGCGGACAATGAGCAGTTCTTC
abundance: -
d_gene: TRBD2
v_gene: TRBV11-2
j_gene: TRBJ2-1

CDR3aa: CASSIARGETQYF
CDR3nt: TGTGCCAGTAGTATAGCTAGGGGGGAGACCCAGTACTTC
abundance: -
d_gene: -
v_gene: TRBV19
j_gene: TRBJ2-5

CDR3aa: CASSWSGGLGTGELFF
CDR3nt: TGTGCCAGCAGCTGGTCGGGGGGGCTAGGCACCGGGGAGCTGTTTTTT
abundance: once
d_gene: TRBD2
v_gene: TRBV7-9
j_gene: TRBJ2-2

CDR3aa: CASSASDRGSYGYTF
CDR3nt: TGTGCCAGCAGCGCCTCGGACAGGGGTTCCTATGGCTACACCTTC
abundance: -
d_gene: TRBD1
v_gene: TRBV7-6
j_gene: TRBJ1-2

CDR3aa: CAWRALPGQGRLNTGELFF
CDR3nt: TGTGCCTGGAGAGCTCTTCCGGGACAGGGTCGATTGAACACCGGGGAGCTGTTTTTT
abundance: -
d_gene: TRBD1
v_gene: TRBV30
j_gene: TRBJ2-2

CDR3aa: CASSLHRGQWDEQYF
CDR3nt: TGTGCCAGCAGCTTACACAGGGGGCAATGGGACGAGCAGTACTTC
abundance: -
d_gene: TRBD1
v_gene: TRBV7-8
j_gene: TRBJ2-7

CDR3aa: CASSQVPGGRGDTQYF
CDR3nt: TGTGCCAGCAGCCAAGTTCCTGGCGGGAGGGGAGATACGCAGTATTTT
abundance: -
d_gene: TRBD2
v_gene: TRBV4-2
j_gene: TRBJ2-3

CDR3aa: CASSLDLTEISQETQYF
CDR3nt: TGTGCCAGCAGCTTAGATCTTACAGAAATATCTCAAGAGACCCAGTACTTC
abundance: few
d_gene: -
v_gene: TRBV11-3
j_gene: TRBJ2-5

CDR3aa: CASSHGDSTDTQYF
CDR3nt: TGTGCCAGCAGCCATGGGGACTCCACAGATACGCAGTATTTT
abundance: -
d_gene: -
v_gene: TRBV27
j_gene: TRBJ2-3

CDR3aa: CATSRDVRVSNQPQHF
CDR3nt: TGTGCCACCAGCAGAGATGTCAGGGTTAGCAATCAGCCCCAGCATTTT
abundance: -
d_gene: -
v_gene: TRBV15
j_gene: TRBJ1-5

CDR3aa: CASSSLGGTAYEQYF
CDR3nt: TGTGCCAGCAGCTCTCTGGGGGGGACCGCCTACGAGCAGTACTTC
abundance: -
d_gene: TRBD2
v_gene: TRBV7-6
j_gene: TRBJ2-7

CDR3aa: CASNLDRNTEAFF
CDR3nt: TGTGCCAGTAATTTAGACAGGAACACTGAAGCTTTCTTT
abundance: -
d_gene: -
v_gene: TRBV19
j_gene: TRBJ1-1

CDR3aa: CASSQDSGGSTYEQYF
CDR3nt: TGCGCCAGCAGCCAAGACTCAGGGGGATCCACCTACGAGCAGTACTTC
abundance: once
d_gene: TRBD1
v_gene: TRBV4-3
j_gene: TRBJ2-7

CDR3aa: CASSSEGGVTRLGTF
CDR3nt: TGTGCCAGCAGTTCTGAGGGGGGGGTGACCCGCCTGGGCACCTTC
abundance: once
d_gene: -
v_gene: TRBV7-2
j_gene: TRBJ1-2

CDR3aa: CASQLTDTQYF
CDR3nt: TGTGCCAGTCAGTTAACAGATACGCAGTATTTT
abundance: once
d_gene: -
v_gene: TRBV6-6
j_gene: TRBJ2-3